These 4 T cell receptor beta chains were sequenced from one sample in a study of T cell repertoires in cytomegalovirus infection. TCRdb called the reads again in MiXCR, with one record for every CDR3 protein. The table includes 200,000 to 250,000 distinct CDR3 sequences, around 35% detected once. No antigen has been identified for these receptors. Material: CD8+ T cells from cultured PBMCs, obtained from culture after CMV antigen stimulation. The receptors here all came from a human donor in good health (CMV status not recorded). Some clones in this sample may be carry-over from other donors' samples.

This clonotype was observed a handful of times. This rearrangement joins TRBV7-9 to TRBJ2-1, with D uncertain. This CDR3 has 15 residues. The V gene lost 3 bases and the J gene lost 2 bases, with 11 bases spanning the gap. In germline, CDR1 is SEHNR, CDR2 FQNEAQ (reference sequence). CDR3 bases: TGTGCCAGCAGCTTGGGAATATCCACCTACAATGAGCAGTTCTTC. Protein: CASSLGISTYNEQFF.

This clonotype was observed a handful of times. The chain couples TRBV2 to TRBJ2-3; D gene unclear. CDR1 is SNHLY, CDR2 FYNNEI, per germline. The CDR3 length is 15 residues. Trimming took off 1 base at V and 2 bases at J, with 10 bases between the two ends. CDR3 sequence reads: CASSEGEETTDTQYF. The CDR3 DNA sequence: TGTGCCAGCAGTGAAGGAGAGGAGACCACAGATACGCAGTATTTT.

This chain connects TRBV4-2 to TRBJ1-2, with 7 nucleotides matching TRBD1. The CDR3 runs 15 residues. Germline V gives CDR1 LGHNA, CDR2 YNFKEQ. Trimming removed 0 bases from V and 4 bases from J; junction bases left unmatched: 5. The CDR3 spells CASSQDEGQVYGYTF. Written as DNA, the CDR3 is TGTGCCAGCAGCCAAGACGAAGGACAGGTCTATGGCTACACCTTC.

This clonotype was seen only a few times. This chain links TRBV11-2 with TRBJ2-1; 15 nucleotides line up with TRBD2. CDR1 and CDR2 from the germline V gene are SGHAT and FQNNGV. The length of the CDR3 is 16 residues. Trimming cost V 4 bases and J 7 bases; bases outside gene matches: 5. CDR3 nucleotide sequence: TGTGCCAGCAGCTGGACTAGCGGGGGGGCCCGAAATGAGCAGTTCTTC. Translated, it gives CASSWTSGGARNEQFF.